This entry lists 2 T cell receptor beta chains sequenced from one sample in a study of T cell changes during pregnancy in multiple sclerosis. Generated by immunoSEQ multiplex PCR, the TCRdb table keeps only in-frame clones and is missing some. The sample holds more than 40,000 clones, 90% to 95% seen once. The specimen was CD8+ T cells from peripheral blood mononuclear cells, collected in the first trimester of pregnancy. The receptors here all came from a female donor with multiple sclerosis, enrolled in a pregnancy study.

The CDR3: CASRLAGGPNEQFF. Written as DNA, the CDR3 is TGTGCCAGCAGACTAGCGGGAGGGCCCAATGAGCAGTTCTTC. The chain couples TRBV27 to TRBJ2-1, with 13 bases lining up with TRBD2. After removal of 6 bases from V and 6 bases from J, the junction contained 2 bases not matched to a gene. CDR1 and CDR2 from the germline V gene are MNHEY and SMNVEV (reference sequence). CDR3 length: 14 residues.

The chain is built from TRBV28 and TRBJ2-7; 9 bases are a match to TRBD1. Germline loops: CDR1 MDHEN, CDR2 SYDVKM. The trim removed 3 bases at V and 0 bases at J, leaving 3 bases unmatched. CDR3 length: 15 residues. As DNA, the CDR3 is TGTGCCAGCAGTTTGACAGGGGGGAACTCCTACGAGCAGTACTTC. Translation gives CASSLTGGNSYEQYF.